Listed below are T cell receptor beta chains from one sample, sequenced in a study of human T cells and chemical hapten exposure. TCRdb reanalysed the RACE reads using MiXCR and keeps one entry per CDR3 protein. There are approximately 91,000 distinct CDR3 sequences in the sample; around 10% occur only once, and roughly 1.6% lies in the top ten. Material: whole blood, obtained in connection with sensitization to the hapten diphenylcyclopropenone (DPC). These receptors all come from a man aged 18 to 30 with alopecia areata. Some clones in this sample may be carry-over from other donors' samples. The CDR3 runs from the conserved cysteine through the conserved F or W. Each record gives: clone size, D gene, J gene, V gene, CDR3 protein, CDR3 DNA. The D gene is left open where the match is weak. The size entry is marked missing in some rows and otherwise reads once, few, many or a size class.

>NA|TRBD2|TRBJ2-7|TRBV6-2/TRBV6-3
CASRSTTSGLYEQYF
TGTGCCAGCAGATCCACGACTAGCGGGCTATACGAGCAGTACTTC
>few|NA|TRBJ1-4|TRBV4-1
CASSQDREKLFF
TGCGCCAGCAGCCAAGATCGTGAAAAACTGTTTTTT
>NA|NA|TRBJ2-7|TRBV29-1
CSAFVQQGAYEQYF
TGCAGCGCGTTCGTCCAACAGGGCGCCTACGAGCAGTACTTC
>many|TRBD2|TRBJ2-1|TRBV7-6
CASSLFASGLAGARVEQFF
TGTGCCAGCAGCTTATTCGCCTCTGGACTAGCGGGGGCGCGGGTTGAGCAGTTCTTC
>many|NA|TRBJ1-6|TRBV11-2
CASSSRGFGSPLHF
TGTGCCAGCAGCTCCAGGGGTTTCGGTTCACCCCTCCACTTT
>many|TRBD1|TRBJ2-7|TRBV18
CASSPEDRGDEQYF
TGTGCCAGCTCACCAGAGGACAGGGGCGACGAGCAGTACTTC
>NA|NA|TRBJ2-3|TRBV19
CASSTRGDTQYF
TGTGCCAGTAGTACTCGGGGAGATACGCAGTATTTT
>NA|TRBD1|TRBJ2-1|TRBV20-1
CSATYGTVDNEQFF
TGCAGTGCGACGTACGGGACAGTTGACAATGAGCAGTTCTTC
>many|NA|TRBJ1-1|TRBV5-5
CASSLWAEKSTEAFF
TGTGCCAGCAGCTTGTGGGCAGAGAAAAGCACTGAAGCTTTCTTT
>few|TRBD1|TRBJ2-7|TRBV28
CASRHSDRVRDEQYF
TGTGCCAGCCGTCACTCCGACAGGGTTAGAGACGAGCAGTACTTC
>many|NA|TRBJ1-3|TRBV6-6
CASSYKVPPGNTIYF
TGTGCCAGCAGTTACAAGGTTCCTCCTGGAAACACCATATATTTT
>NA|NA|TRBJ1-1|TRBV11-1
CASSPRQNTEAFF
TGTGCCAGCAGCCCGAGGCAGAACACTGAAGCTTTCTTT
>NA|NA|TRBJ1-5|TRBV5-5
CASSLQLQGINQPQHF
TGTGCCAGCAGCTTACAATTACAGGGTATCAATCAGCCCCAGCATTTT
>NA|TRBD2|TRBJ2-1|TRBV6-5
CASKRNGGGPEFF
TGTGCCAGCAAACGGAACGGGGGGGGCCCGGAGTTCTTC
>few|TRBD1|TRBJ2-1|TRBV2
CASEDRVDEQFF
TGTGCCAGCGAGGACAGGGTGGATGAGCAGTTCTTC
>few|TRBD1|TRBJ2-2|TRBV7-2
CASSSLPGQPNTGELFF
TGTGCCAGCAGCTCGCTGCCGGGACAGCCGAACACCGGGGAGCTGTTTTTT
>many|NA|TRBJ1-1|TRBV27
CASSLGSTMNTEAFF
TGTGCCAGCAGTTTAGGCAGCACCATGAACACTGAAGCTTTCTTT
>NA|NA|TRBJ2-7|TRBV12-5
CASASDSSYEQYF
TGTGCTAGTGCCTCGGACAGCTCCTACGAGCAGTACTTC
>NA|NA|TRBJ2-7|TRBV6-2/TRBV6-3
CASSYRRTGKSYEQYF
TGTGCCAGCAGTTACCGCAGGACGGGAAAATCCTACGAGCAGTACTTC
>few|TRBD1|TRBJ1-2|TRBV7-2
CASSSGTGMTYTF
TGTGCCAGCAGCTCCGGGACAGGAATGACCTACACCTTC
>many|TRBD1|TRBJ1-5|TRBV4-2
CASSQDQVTGGQPQHF
TGTGCCAGCAGCCAAGATCAGGTCACAGGGGGTCAGCCCCAGCATTTT
>NA|NA|TRBJ1-1|TRBV6-1
CASSVEVGGTEAFF
TGTGCCAGCAGTGTGGAGGTGGGGGGGACTGAAGCTTTCTTT
>once|NA|TRBJ2-1|TRBV7-8
CASSLGLWNEQFF
TGTGCCAGCAGCCTAGGCCTTTGGAATGAGCAGTTCTTC
>few|TRBD1|TRBJ1-2|TRBV6-1
CASSEEAGGGYGYTF
TGTGCCAGCAGTGAAGAGGCAGGGGGCGGCTATGGCTACACCTTC
>few|NA|TRBJ1-1|TRBV29-1
CSVERVKALMNTEAFF
TGCAGCGTTGAAAGAGTAAAGGCCCTCATGAACACTGAAGCTTTCTTT
>NA|NA|TRBJ1-5|TRBV28
CASSPNGGTYSNQPQHF
TGTGCCAGCAGTCCTAACGGGGGCACCTATAGCAATCAGCCCCAGCATTTT
>few|NA|TRBJ2-2|TRBV10-1
CASSESDRTGELFF
TGCGCCAGCAGTGAGTCCGACCGGACCGGGGAGCTGTTTTTT
>many|TRBD2|TRBJ2-1|TRBV14
CASSQDGLAGGYEQFF
TGTGCCAGCAGCCAAGATGGGCTAGCGGGGGGCTATGAGCAGTTCTTC